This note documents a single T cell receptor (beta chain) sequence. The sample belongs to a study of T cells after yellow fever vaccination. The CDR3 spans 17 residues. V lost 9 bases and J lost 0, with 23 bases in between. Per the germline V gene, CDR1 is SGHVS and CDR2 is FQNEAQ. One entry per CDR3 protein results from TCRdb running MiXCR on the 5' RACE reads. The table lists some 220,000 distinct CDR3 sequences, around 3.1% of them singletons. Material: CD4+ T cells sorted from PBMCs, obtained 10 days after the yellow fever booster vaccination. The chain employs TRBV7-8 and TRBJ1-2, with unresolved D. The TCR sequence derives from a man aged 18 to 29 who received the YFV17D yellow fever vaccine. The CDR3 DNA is TGTGCCAGTACCTCAAGGGCGGCAGGTGCAGCTAACTATGGCTACACCTTC. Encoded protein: CASTSRAAGAANYGYTF.